The 32 T cell receptor beta chains listed next were all sequenced from one sample in a study of shared clonotypes between healthy human individuals. Generated by immunoSEQ multiplex PCR, the TCRdb table keeps only in-frame clones and is missing some. This repertoire shows about 500,000 clones, 75% to 80% found once; its top ten account for around 11%. Sample: PBMCs. These receptors all come from a woman between 35 and 50 years old in good health. Some clones in this sample may be carry-over from other donors' samples.

Details on this clone: Other DNA sequences of this sample code for an identical CDR3. This chain connects TRBV7-2 to TRBJ2-1, with 10 bases lining up with TRBD2. V shed 5 bases, J shed 4 bases, and the junction held 5 bases outside the gene matches. Germline V lookup: CDR1 SGHTA, CDR2 FQGNSA. CDR3 length: 15 amino acids. The CDR3 nucleotides are TGTGCCAGCAGCCCCCTAGCGGGAGCGTACAATGAGCAGTTCTTC. It encodes CASSPLAGAYNEQFF.

This clone was counted a few times. In DNA, the CDR3 is TGCGCCAGCAAGAAACAGGGGGCGAGGTCAAATGAGCAGTTCTTC. Amino acid sequence: CASKKQGARSNEQFF. The chain links TRBV5-1 to TRBJ2-1; TRBD1 agrees at 9 bases. The CDR3 contains 15 residues. Trimming removed 6 bases from V and 7 bases from J; junction bases left unmatched: 11. Germline assignment: CDR1 SGHRS and CDR2 YFSETQ.

This clone came up a few times. The CDR3 DNA reads TGCGCCAGCAGTGACTTCAAGAACACCGGGGAGCTGTTTTTT. This codes for CASSDFKNTGELFF. The V call is TRBV10-1, the J call TRBJ2-2; D gene unclear. The V and J ends lost 3 bases and 1 base respectively, with 6 bases between them. CDR3 length: 14 residues. Germline CDR1 and CDR2: WNHNN and SYGVQD (reference sequence).

V is TRBV28 and J is TRBJ2-1, with TRBD2 identical over 9 bases. V lost 4 bases to trimming and J lost 3 bases; unmatched junction nucleotides: 7. The CDR3 runs to 16 residues. The germline V gene has CDR1 MDHEN and CDR2 SYDVKM. The CDR3 protein is CASSSSSGNLYNEQFF. The DNA of the CDR3 is TGTGCCAGCAGTTCCTCTAGCGGGAACCTCTACAATGAGCAGTTCTTC.

V and J are TRBV7-3 and TRBJ2-1; TRBD2 agrees at 8 bases. The CDR3 is 13 amino acids. Losses at the gene ends were 5 bases for V and 6 bases for J; bases not matched to a gene: 3. Germline V gives CDR1 SGHTA, CDR2 FQGTGA. CDR3 DNA: TGTGCCAGCAGCGCCGGGACTAGCAATGAGCAGTTCTTC. Its protein product is CASSAGTSNEQFF.

The rearrangement links TRBV27 to TRBJ2-3; D remains unclear. Germline values: CDR1 MNHEY, CDR2 SMNVEV (reference sequence). V was pared by 1 base and J by 0 bases, with 5 bases between. This CDR3 region has 14 residues. CDR3 nucleotide sequence: TGTGCCAGCAGTTTATTTACTAGCACAGATACGCAGTATTTT. Its protein is CASSLFTSTDTQYF.

The V and J genes are TRBV5-1 and TRBJ1-4, with TRBD1 matching 7 bases. V shed 4 bases, J shed 6 bases, and the junction held 6 bases outside the gene matches. The CDR3 is made up of 14 amino acids. Per the germline V gene, CDR1 is SGHRS and CDR2 is YFSETQ. CDR3 protein: CASSQGTADEKLFF. The CDR3 region has the DNA TGCGCCAGCAGCCAAGGGACAGCAGATGAAAAACTGTTTTTT.

The V call is TRBV15, the J call TRBJ1-2, with D unresolved. Trimming removed 7 bases at V and 3 bases at J, with 15 bases between. This CDR3 has 14 amino acids. Germline V gives CDR1 LNHNV, CDR2 YYDKDF (reference sequence). The CDR3 is CATTPGFVDYGYTF. The CDR3 region has the DNA TGTGCCACCACCCCGGGGTTTGTGGACTATGGCTACACCTTC.

This clone was picked up many times. The same CDR3 also results from other DNA sequences found in this sample. For the CDR3, the DNA is TGTGCCAGCAGCTTAGGGGCTAGCGACTACGAGCAGTACTTC. Its protein is CASSLGASDYEQYF. The chain couples TRBV7-9 to TRBJ2-7, with D possibly TRBD2 on 6 matching bases. The CDR3 length is 14 residues. Germline CDR1 is SEHNR and CDR2 is FQNEAQ (reference sequence). Trimming took 1 base from V and 3 from J, leaving 10 bases between them.

This chain joins TRBV7-3 and TRBJ1-1; tentatively, D is TRBD1 (5 bases). The V gene lost 4 bases and the J gene lost 4 bases, with 10 bases spanning the gap. This CDR3 has 13 amino acids. Looked up from germline, CDR1 is SGHTA and CDR2 is FQGTGA. DNA for the CDR3: TGTGCCAGCAGCTCACCAGGGAGCACTGAAGCTTTCTTT. Amino acid sequence: CASSSPGSTEAFF.

CDR3 nucleotides: TGTGCCAGCGAGACAGGGTATAATCAGCCCCAGCATTTT. This sequence encodes CASETGYNQPQHF. J is TRBJ1-5 and V is TRBV6-1, with 7 nucleotides matching TRBD1. V trimming: 8 bases; J trimming: 4 bases; junction bases outside the gene matches: 5. The CDR3 is made up of 13 amino acids. Germline CDR1 reads MNHNS; CDR2 reads SASEGT.

This clone was seen a handful of times. V is TRBV7-6 and J is TRBJ2-3; 7 bases fit TRBD2. J lost 4 bases, V lost 0 bases, and 7 bases had no gene match. In germline, CDR1 is SGHVS, CDR2 FNYEAQ. The CDR3 consists of 16 residues. Here the CDR3 DNA reads TGTGCCAGCAGCTTAGCTGAGGCTGCGGGGGCAGATACGCAGTATTTT. Translated, it gives CASSLAEAAGADTQYF.

The chain carries TRBV7-9 and TRBJ1-2, with D possibly TRBD1 on 5 matching bases. This CDR3 comprises 14 residues. V was trimmed by 4 bases and J by 2 bases, leaving 11 bases between them. Germline V gene sequence: CDR1 SEHNR, CDR2 FQNEAQ (reference sequence). The CDR3 loop reads CASSYLDRNYGYTF. DNA of the CDR3: TGTGCCAGCAGCTACCTAGACAGAAACTATGGCTACACCTTC. Drawing the rest from reference TRBV7-9 and TRBJ1-2, the complete variable domain is DTGVSQNPRHKITKRGQNVTFRCDPISEHNRLYWYRQTLGQGPEFLTYFQNEAQLEKSRLLSDRFSAERPKGSFSTLEIQRTEQGDSAMYLCASSYLDRNYGYTFGSGTRLTVV.

The genes are TRBV28 and TRBJ2-2; D is undetermined. Germline V lookup: CDR1 MDHEN, CDR2 SYDVKM. This CDR3 contains 13 residues. V lost 2 bases to trimming and J lost 3 bases, with 4 bases between them. CDR3 sequence: CASSLGYTGELFF. The CDR3 DNA sequence: TGTGCCAGCAGTTTAGGCTACACCGGGGAGCTGTTTTTT.

CDR3 in amino acids: CATSRDRGSSTDTQYF. CDR3 coding DNA: TGTGCCACCAGCAGAGACAGAGGGTCTAGCACAGATACGCAGTATTTT. This chain uses TRBV15 with TRBJ2-3, with D maybe TRBD2 (5 bases). CDR1 is LNHNV and CDR2 is YYDKDF in the germline V gene (reference sequence). Trimming took off 0 bases at V and 0 bases at J, with 10 bases between the two ends. This CDR3 comprises 16 residues.

The chain employs TRBV5-1 and TRBJ2-7; the match to TRBD2 covers 11 bases. The junction had 3 bases not matched to a gene; V was cut back by 3 bases and J by 1 base. There are 15 residues in the CDR3. Germline CDR1 and CDR2: SGHRS and YFSETQ. DNA for the CDR3: TGCGCCAGCAGCTGGGGACTAGCGGATTCCTACGAGCAGTACTTC. Translating gives CASSWGLADSYEQYF.

The rearrangement uses TRBV18 and TRBJ1-4; TRBD1 is a possible D gene (6 bases). The CDR3 spans 14 residues. CDR1 and CDR2 (germline): KGHSH, LQKENI. V shed 2 bases and J shed 8 bases, with 12 bases lying between them. DNA of the CDR3: TGTGCCAGCTCACCAGGGGGCCAAGGAGAAAAACTGTTTTTT. It specifies CASSPGGQGEKLFF.

The rearrangement links TRBV28 to TRBJ2-4; unclear D gene. V was pared by 2 bases and J by 8 bases, with 10 bases between. The CDR3 is 13 amino acids. Germline-derived CDR1 and CDR2 are MDHEN and SYDVKM. CDR3: CASSLGQDDIQYF. DNA of the CDR3: TGTGCCAGCAGTTTAGGGCAGGACGACATTCAGTACTTC.

Remarks on this clone: With a much larger clone just one base away, this may be a read error. The V gene is TRBV6-6, the J gene TRBJ2-2; D not resolved. The CDR3 extends over 13 amino acids. Germline V CDR1 and CDR2: MNHNY, SVGAGI (reference sequence). CDR3 sequence: CASSLRPTEELFF. The CDR3 nucleotides read TGTGCCAGCAGCTTACGTCCTACCGAGGAGCTGTTTTTT.

This rearrangement joins TRBV4-2 to TRBJ2-1; no clear D. Trimming pared 4 bases from V and 0 bases from J, leaving 7 bases between. Germline values: CDR1 LGHNA, CDR2 YNFKEQ. The CDR3 spans 14 residues. Written as DNA, the CDR3 is TGTGCCAGCAGCCCGGACGGCTCCTACAATGAGCAGTTCTTC. Protein product: CASSPDGSYNEQFF.

This chain connects TRBV9 to TRBJ1-3; D is undetermined. This CDR3 comprises 15 residues. Germline V gene sequence: CDR1 SGDLS, CDR2 YYNGEE. Trimming removed 2 bases at V and 0 bases at J, with 9 bases between. The CDR3 coding sequence is TGTGCCAGCAGCGTCGGTCTGAGCTCTGGAAACACCATATATTTT. This gives the protein CASSVGLSSGNTIYF.

The chain is built from TRBV28 and TRBJ2-1; the match to TRBD1 covers 8 bases. The CDR3 length is 15 residues. The V and J ends lost 5 bases and 4 bases, in that order; junction bases with no gene match: 7. Germline V gene lookup returns CDR1 MDHEN and CDR2 SYDVKM. The CDR3 here is CASSRTGNRYNEQFF. As DNA, the CDR3 is TGTGCCAGCAGTCGGACAGGGAATAGGTACAATGAGCAGTTCTTC.

This clone appeared once. The chain is built from TRBV27 and TRBJ2-7; D gene uncertain. Germline CDR1 reads MNHEY; CDR2 reads SMNVEV (reference sequence). There are 13 residues in the CDR3. V was shortened by 3 bases and J by 0 bases, with 6 bases between the two germline ends. CDR3 sequence reads: CASSFRYSYEQYF. The CDR3 DNA reads TGTGCCAGCAGTTTCCGGTACTCCTACGAGCAGTACTTC.

This clone was picked up a small number of times. A far larger clone is off by one base, so a read error is likely. The chain has TRBV19 and TRBJ1-1, with 7 bases that match TRBD1. This CDR3 is built from 13 residues. Germline CDR1 reads LNHDA; CDR2 reads SQIVND (reference sequence). CDR3 sequence (DNA): TGTGCCAGTAGTATCGGGACAGTCCCCCGAGCTTCCTTT. Amino acids: CASSIGTVPRASF.

The chain carries TRBV10-3 and TRBJ2-5; D is uncertain. Trimming shortened V by 3 bases and J by 11 bases, and 13 bases separated the two germline ends. Germline V CDR1 and CDR2: ENHRY, SYGVKD. The CDR3 totals 12 residues. CDR3 coding DNA: TGTGCCATCAGTGAAATAGGGTCAGAGCAGTACTTC. The encoded protein is CAISEIGSEQYF.

Notes on this clone: Since a much larger clone is just one base distant, this may be a read error. The gene calls are TRBV30 and TRBJ1-2; D is ambiguous. The CDR3 has 13 amino acids. Germline V lookup: CDR1 GTSNPN, CDR2 SVGIG (reference sequence). CDR3 in DNA: TGTGCCTGGAGTCCCGACGGAAACTGTGGCTACACCTTC. Translated: CAWSPDGNCGYTF.

About this clone: A far larger clone is just one base off, so this is likely a read error. A read error is likely, as this CDR3 ends without the conserved phenylalanine or tryptophan. The rearrangement links TRBV29-1 to TRBJ1-1; possible D gene TRBD1, 6 bases. The CDR3 consists of 13 residues. V lost 7 bases and J 6 bases, leaving 18 bases between the germline ends. Germline V gene data show CDR1 as SQVTM and CDR2 as ANQGSEA. The CDR3 sequence is CSAYRDKDAEAFL. The CDR3 DNA reads TGCAGCGCTTACCGGGACAAGGATGCTGAAGCTTTCCTT.

The chain combines TRBV5-4 with TRBJ1-2; maybe TRBD1 (5 bases). The CDR3 runs to 15 residues. V lost 7 bases to trimming and J lost 4 bases, with 20 bases between them. Germline V lookup: CDR1 SGHNT, CDR2 YYREEE (reference sequence). In DNA, the CDR3 is TGTGCCAGCGTATATAACCGGGACGGACCCTATGGCTACACCTTC. Translating gives CASVYNRDGPYGYTF.

On this clone itself: The CDR3 does not close with the conserved phenylalanine or tryptophan, likely indicating a read error. The DNA is omitted, as the CDR3 cannot be located on it reliably, and the CDR3 follows TCRdb's listing. This chain joins TRBV5-1 and TRBJ1-2. Per the germline V gene, CDR1 is SGHRS and CDR2 is YFSETQ. The CDR3 sequence runs 11 residues, both termini included. CDR3 protein: CASSIGTVHSG.

The gene calls are TRBV4-1 and TRBJ2-1; D is unresolved. Germline V lookup: CDR1 MGHRA, CDR2 YSYEKL. This CDR3 spans 15 amino acids. With 1 base removed from V and 6 bases from J, the gap between germline ends came to 13 bases. CDR3 DNA sequence: TGCGCCAGCAGCCAAGGTGGCAGTCAGAGCAATGAGCAGTTCTTC. Its translation is CASSQGGSQSNEQFF.

This rearrangement joins TRBV19 to TRBJ1-4; a possible D gene is TRBD1 (5 bases). Looked up from germline, CDR1 is LNHDA and CDR2 is SQIVND (reference sequence). The length of the CDR3 is 13 residues. V lost 8 bases, J lost 4 bases, and 11 bases lay in between. CDR3 loop: CASSGGNNEKLFF. For the CDR3, the DNA is TGTGCCAGTTCGGGGGGGAATAATGAAAAACTGTTTTTT.

The chain combines TRBV5-1 with TRBJ2-3; 7 nucleotides agree with TRBD1. Germline lookup yields CDR1 SGHRS and CDR2 YFSETQ. The V gene end was trimmed by 3 bases and the J gene end by 1 base; junction bases not matched to a gene: 8. The CDR3 covers 16 residues. The CDR3 sequence: CASSYGTVPGTDTQYF. The DNA for the CDR3 is TGCGCCAGCAGCTACGGGACAGTACCCGGCACAGATACGCAGTATTTT.